The present T cell receptor (beta chain) was sequenced within a study of metastatic and nonmetastatic thyroid tumors. The wider study: A comparison of repertoires was made across blood and tumor or nodule tissue from malignant and benign thyroid patients. Study results and limitations: For both blood and tumor, malignant thyroid tumors reportedly showed significantly higher TCR beta diversity than benign nodules did.

Each patient came to thyroid surgery without any prior treatment (of any kind). About this clone: Its antigen is unidentified.

The authors' processing: The authors used CDR3 differences across clinicopathological groups to build a distant-metastasis classifier for papillary thyroid cancer. Through MiXCR, TCRdb re-clonotyped the PCR reads. These V and J calls are TCRdb output, not the study's own analysis. Counted here are about 33,000 clones, roughly a sixth occurring once; the ten biggest clones make up around 12%. Germline values: CDR1 LNHNV, CDR2 YYDKDF (reference sequence). The CDR3 contains 15 residues. V lost 1 base, J lost 1 base, and 9 bases lay in between. The sequenced sample consisted of blood. The chain joins TRBV15 to TRBJ2-3; tentative D call: TRBD2 (5 bases). The sequence was collected from a male donor with papillary thyroid cancer or a benign thyroid nodule (not recorded which). Some clones in this sample may be carry-over from other donors' samples. The CDR3 DNA is TGTGCCACCAGCAGAGCGGCGGAGGGCACAGATACGCAGTATTTT. Its translation is CATSRAAEGTDTQYF.